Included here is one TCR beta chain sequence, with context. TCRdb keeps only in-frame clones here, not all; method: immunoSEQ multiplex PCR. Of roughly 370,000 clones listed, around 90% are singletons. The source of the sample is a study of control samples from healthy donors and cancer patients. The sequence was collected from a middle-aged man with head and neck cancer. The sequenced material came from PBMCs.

CDR3 sequence reads: CASSATGGVESSPLHF. The CDR3 nucleotides read TGTGCCAGCAGCGCCACAGGGGGCGTAGAGTCTTCACCCCTCCACTTT. V and J are TRBV9 and TRBJ1-6, with 9 bases that match TRBD1. V dropped 3 bases and J dropped 9; count of bases not matched to a gene: 10. The CDR3 length is 16 residues. The germline CDR1 and CDR2 sequences are SGDLS and YYNGEE.